This T cell receptor (beta chain) was documented in a study of T cells after yellow fever vaccination. Each CDR3 protein gets one entry after TCRdb re-called the 5' RACE reads with MiXCR. Of a few hundred thousand distinct CDR3 sequences detected, less than 20% appear once; the ten largest clones hold 17%. The CDR3 is 17 residues long. J was trimmed by 2 bases and V by 6 bases; bases with no gene match: 15. Per germline, CDR1 MGHDK and CDR2 SYGVNS. This rearrangement joins TRBV25-1 to TRBJ2-7; TRBD1 matches at 8 bases. The TCR was taken from a young man who received the YFV17D yellow fever vaccine. The sample here was PBMCs, taken about 5 days after the first yellow fever vaccination. The CDR3 nucleotides are TGTGCCAGCAGAGAAAGACAGGGGACAAAGACCACCTACGAGCAGTACGTC. It codes for CASRERQGTKTTYEQYV.